The clone carrying this T cell receptor (beta chain) was counted at least ten times. This CDR3 region has 12 residues. CDR1 and CDR2 from the germline V gene are KGHSH and LQKENI. With 8 bases removed from V and 0 bases from J, the gap between germline ends came to 7 bases. It was with a constant-region primer and a V-primer adapter that TCRs were amplified over approximately 18 PCR cycles. Each CDR3 protein is one row after TCRdb ran MiXCR on the reads. The sample lists roughly 46,000 distinct CDR3 sequences, approximately 12% occurring once. These data are taken from a study of low-dose radiotherapy and immunotherapy resistance in tumors. Overall study: Those assigned to Cohort 2 were treated with 1 Gy per fraction every two weeks (13 Gy in total over 26 weeks). Ipilimumab 1 mg/kg every six weeks, together with nivolumab 240 mg every two weeks, was given intravenously to patients. Gene-specific TRAV and TRBV primers were used for first-strand cDNA, covering alpha and beta chains.

The time point denotes: before trial treatment. Donors were treated with nivolumab, ipilimumab, aspirin, and low-dose cyclophosphamide and radiotherapy. The material was PBMCs, obtained before treatment. The rearrangement uses TRBV18 and TRBJ1-1; D not resolved. The TCR originated in a female donor with ovarian cancer. CDR3 DNA: TGTGCCAGCACGACGGTGAACACTGAAGCTTTCTTT. This encodes CASTTVNTEAFF.